This T cell receptor (beta chain) was identified during a study of blood T cell repertoires in COVID-19. Overall study: Nucleic acid was either cDNA or gDNA, and it came from T cells, B-cell-depleted T cells, or PBMCs.

This clone was counted between two and nine times. Data came from immunoSEQ multiplex PCR; TCRdb stores just in-frame clones and leaves some out. The table includes over 130,000 clones, around 78% detected once. Trimming cost V 6 bases and J 6 bases, with 14 bases left between them. Germline CDR1 reads MRHNA; CDR2 reads SNTAGT. CDR3 length: 13 residues. The sequence derives from a woman aged 80 or over with active or convalescent COVID-19. The genes are TRBV6-4 and TRBJ1-2, with D tentatively TRBD1 (5 bases). The sample was peripheral blood. CDR3 sequence: CASRNPPGDGYTF. In DNA form, the CDR3 reads TGTGCCAGCAGAAATCCTCCGGGGGATGGCTACACCTTC.